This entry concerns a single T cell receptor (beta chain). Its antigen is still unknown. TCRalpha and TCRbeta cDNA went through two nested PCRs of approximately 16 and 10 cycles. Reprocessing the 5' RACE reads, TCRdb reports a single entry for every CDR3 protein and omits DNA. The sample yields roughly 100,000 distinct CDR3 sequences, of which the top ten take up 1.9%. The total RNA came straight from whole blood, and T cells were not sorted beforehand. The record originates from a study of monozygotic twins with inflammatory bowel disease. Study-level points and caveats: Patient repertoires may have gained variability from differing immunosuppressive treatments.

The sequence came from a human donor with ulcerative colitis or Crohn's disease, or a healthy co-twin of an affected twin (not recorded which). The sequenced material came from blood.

This chain's CDR3 is CASSEQRYGYTF. The V and J genes are TRBV7-2 and TRBJ1-2; with no DNA, the TCRdb D assignment of TRBD1 cannot be verified. This CDR3 is built from 12 residues. Germline-derived CDR1 and CDR2 are SGHTA and FQGNSA.